These 8 T cell receptor beta chains originate from one sample sequenced in a study of T cell responses to AZD1222 COVID-19 vaccine. Assay used: immunoSEQ multiplex PCR; TCRdb lists only in-frame clones, some missing. The sample consists of 100,000 to 150,000 clones, approximately 91% of them appearing once. Material: peripheral blood, obtained 28 days after the second AZD1222 dose. The receptors were gathered from an adult who received the AZD1222 COVID-19 vaccine.

The J gene is TRBJ2-1, the V gene TRBV3-1 (or the pseudogene TRBV3-2), with D perhaps matching TRBD2 (6 bases). The germline V and J ends were trimmed by 2 bases and 2 bases, with 16 bases remaining between them. The CDR3 runs to 17 residues. Germline CDR1 LGHDT, CDR2 YNNKEL (reference sequence). CDR3 in amino acids: CASSQRGRGIPYNEQFF. CDR3 nucleotides: TGTGCCAGCAGCCAAAGGGGCCGGGGGATACCCTACAATGAGCAGTTCTTC.

V is TRBV27 and J is TRBJ2-1; tentatively, D is TRBD2 (6 bases). The CDR3 extends over 15 amino acids. CDR1 is MNHEY, CDR2 SMNVEV, per germline (reference sequence). V dropped 5 bases and J dropped 4 bases, with 15 bases sitting between them. The CDR3 reads CASSPLGTSYNEQFF. CDR3 bases: TGTGCCAGCAGTCCTCTCGGGACTTCTTACAATGAGCAGTTCTTC.

V is TRBV7-3 and J is TRBJ2-1, with TRBD2 matching 12 bases. The CDR3 contains 16 residues. Per germline, CDR1 SGHTA and CDR2 FQGTGA. Germline trimming cut 7 bases from V and 2 bases from J; bases unmatched to any gene: 6. The CDR3 DNA reads TGTGCCAGCACAGTGGCTAGCGGGAGGGCCTACAATGAGCAGTTCTTC. Translating gives CASTVASGRAYNEQFF.

The chain links TRBV29-1 to TRBJ1-1, with D unclear. V was trimmed by 5 bases and J by 5 bases, leaving 12 bases between them. CDR3 size: 12 residues. The germline gives CDR1 SQVTM, CDR2 ANQGSEA. CDR3 protein: CSVTQTRTEAFF. CDR3 sequence (DNA): TGCAGCGTTACACAGACGAGGACTGAAGCTTTCTTT.

The chain carries TRBV28 and TRBJ2-7; 16 nucleotides align to TRBD2. Germline lookup yields CDR1 MDHEN and CDR2 SYDVKM. This CDR3 contains 23 residues. V was clipped by 2 bases and J by 5 bases; unmatched bases: 24. CDR3 nucleotides: TGTGCCAGCAGTTTACGTCGCAGCAGTGTCGTGCCGGGACTAGCGGGAGGGATCGACGAGCAGTACTTC. Amino acid sequence: CASSLRRSSVVPGLAGGIDEQYF.

J is TRBJ2-5 and V is TRBV18; D is unresolved. Germline CDR1 KGHSH, CDR2 LQKENI. The CDR3 is 13 residues long. Trimming took 5 bases from V and 0 from J, leaving 7 bases between them. CDR3: CASSTVYQETQYF. In DNA, the CDR3 is TGTGCCAGCTCAACAGTGTACCAAGAGACCCAGTACTTC.

This rearrangement joins TRBV5-1 to TRBJ2-6; a weak D match, TRBD1 (5 bases). The germline gives CDR1 SGHRS, CDR2 YFSETQ. The CDR3 spans 17 residues. The germline V and J ends were trimmed by 1 base and 1 base, with 12 bases remaining between them. CDR3 nucleotides: TGCGCCAGCAGCTTGAGTGTGCAGGGTTCTGGGGCCAACGTCCTGACTTTC. Translated: CASSLSVQGSGANVLTF.

The chain joins TRBV27 to TRBJ2-2, with TRBD2 identical over 7 bases. Germline values: CDR1 MNHEY, CDR2 SMNVEV (reference sequence). The CDR3 consists of 16 residues. V shed 0 bases and J 9 bases; nucleotides not matched to a gene: 10. The CDR3 DNA follows: TGTGCCAGCAGTTTATCGCGGGTGGGAGGGCCGCGGGAGCTGTTTTTT. Protein: CASSLSRVGGPRELFF.